This T cell receptor beta chain was captured in a study of radiotherapy plus CTLA-4 blockade in lung cancer. Across the study: In around 17% of patients, objective responses were seen; roughly 30% had disease control. General study points: Radiotherapy with ipilimumab was followed by blood expansion of tumor-derived clones. Reportedly, early blood T cell clone dynamics best predicted response, with interferon-beta.

The assay was immunoSEQ multiplex PCR, and TCRdb's table has in-frame clones only and misses some. The table shows approximately 50,000 clones, with 65% to 90% occurring only once. Ipilimumab CTLA-4 blockade and focal radiation were given to patients with chemo-refractory metastatic non-small-cell lung cancer. Concerning this clone itself: Antigen unknown.

Germline CDR1 MNHEY, CDR2 SMNVEV (reference sequence). The CDR3 has 14 amino acids. The V end lost 5 bases, the J end lost 7 bases, and 17 bases lay between the germline ends. The material was peripheral blood, obtained from a patient treated with radiotherapy plus ipilimumab. This TCR came from a human donor with non-small cell lung cancer that progressed on radiotherapy plus ipilimumab. Some clones in this sample may be carry-over from other donors' samples. This chain connects TRBV27 to TRBJ2-5, with D possibly matching TRBD2 (5 bases). The CDR3 sequence is CASSASGNSGTQYF. For the CDR3, the DNA is TGTGCCAGCAGTGCCTCCGGGAATTCTGGGACCCAGTACTTC.